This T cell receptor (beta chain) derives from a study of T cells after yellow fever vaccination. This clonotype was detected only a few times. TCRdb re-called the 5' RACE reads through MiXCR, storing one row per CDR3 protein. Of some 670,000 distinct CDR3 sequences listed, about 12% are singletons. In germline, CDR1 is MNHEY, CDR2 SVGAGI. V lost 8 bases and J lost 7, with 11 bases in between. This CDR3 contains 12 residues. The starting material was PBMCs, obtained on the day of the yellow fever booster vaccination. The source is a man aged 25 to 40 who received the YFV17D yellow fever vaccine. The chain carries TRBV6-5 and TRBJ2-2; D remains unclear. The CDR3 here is CASGSLVGELFF. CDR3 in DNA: TGTGCCAGCGGGTCACTGGTCGGGGAGCTGTTTTTT.